This T cell receptor (beta chain) originates from a study of T cell repertoires in cytomegalovirus infection. Study in general: Recently described HLA-C-restricted plus well-studied HLA-B-restricted CMV epitopes were used.

V was pared by 10 bases and J by 0 bases, with 13 bases between. This CDR3 spans 14 amino acids. Germline assignment: CDR1 LNHDA and CDR2 SQIVND (reference sequence). TCRdb re-called the reads through MiXCR, storing one row per CDR3 protein. The table lists some 480,000 distinct CDR3 sequences, 33% of them singletons. To note about this clonotype: The antigen remains unidentified.

Study-level findings and limits: CMV-specific TCR beta clonotypes restricted by HLA-C dominated the ex vivo response.

V gene TRBV19 combines with J gene TRBJ1-3, with D hard to call. This sequence originates from a human donor in good health (CMV status not recorded). Some clones in this sample may be carry-over from other donors' samples. Sequences were derived from cultured PBMCs, sampled from culture after CMV antigen stimulation. The CDR3 is CATETGSSGNTIYF. The CDR3 DNA is TGTGCCACCGAGACGGGGAGCTCTGGAAACACCATATATTTT.